This TCR beta chain was observed in a study of shared clonotypes between healthy human individuals. Genomic DNA belonging to each subset was distributed in equal measure over several immunoSEQ plates. The protocol was immunoSEQ multiplex PCR, while the TCRdb copy is restricted to in-frame clones and leaves out a portion. The data show about 710,000 clones, over 55% seen once. Trimming shortened V by 7 bases and J by 2 bases, and 15 bases separated the two germline ends. The V gene's germline CDR1 is GTSNPN and CDR2 SVGIG (reference sequence). CDR3 size: 14 residues. Material for sequencing was memory CD4+ T cells sorted from blood. Subset denoted: CD45RA-negative fraction. The origin of this receptor is a woman aged 25 to 45 in good health. This sequence joins TRBV30 and TRBJ1-5; D may be TRBD1 (6 bases). The CDR3 nucleotides are TGTGCCTCGGCAGGGAACAGGGGCAATCAGCCCCAGCATTTT. Translated: CASAGNRGNQPQHF.